These 9 T cell receptor beta chains came from one sample sequenced in a study of cytomegalovirus exposure and HLA in healthy donors. In the PCR, 60 Vbeta and 13 Jbeta primers were used. The assay was immunoSEQ multiplex PCR, and TCRdb's table has in-frame clones only and misses some. This sample has 150,000 to 200,000 clones, with about 80% found just once. Specimen: PBMCs. These receptors were obtained from a woman between 35 and 50 years old in good health and CMV-seronegative.

The V and J genes are TRBV2 and TRBJ1-5; 8 nucleotides line up with TRBD1. In germline, CDR1 is SNHLY, CDR2 FYNNEI. Germline trimming cut 5 bases from V and 7 bases from J; bases unmatched to any gene: 10. The CDR3 runs 15 residues. The CDR3 nucleotides read TGTGCCAGCAGTACAGGACAGGGTGGGAAACAGCCCCAGCATTTT. As protein: CASSTGQGGKQPQHF. Full variable domain (outside the CDR3, taken from reference TRBV2 and TRBJ1-5): EPEVTQTPSHQVTQMGQEVILRCVPISNHLYFYWYRQILGQKVEFLVSFYNNEISEKSEIFDDQFSVERPDGSNFTLKIRSTKLEDSAMYFCASSTGQGGKQPQHFGDGTRLSIL.

This clone turned up a few times. CDR3 DNA sequence: TGTGCCAGCAGTGACGGGTCTATCTCTGGGGCCAACGTCCTGACTTTC. Translated: CASSDGSISGANVLTF. The chain couples TRBV6-1 to TRBJ2-6; D unclear. This CDR3 region has 16 residues. V was trimmed by 3 bases and J by 0 bases, leaving 9 bases between them. Germline-derived CDR1 and CDR2 are MNHNS and SASEGT.

The chain joins TRBV23-1 to TRBJ2-1; a weak D match, TRBD1 (5 bases). TRBV23-1 is given ORF status, its function remaining uncertain. V was trimmed by 2 bases and J by 1 base, leaving 15 bases between them. The CDR3 is 17 amino acids. For the CDR3, the DNA is TGCGCCAGCAGTCAAACCCAGGGCCCAGGGTCCTACAATGAGCAGTTCTTC. Amino acids: CASSQTQGPGSYNEQFF.

This chain links TRBV5-1 with TRBJ1-5, with 11 bases identical to TRBD1. Germline-derived CDR1 and CDR2 are SGHRS and YFSETQ. V lost 4 bases to trimming and J lost 3 bases; unmatched junction nucleotides: 6. The CDR3 sequence is 16 residues long. CDR3 DNA sequence: TGCGCCAGCAGCAGCGGGACAGGGGGGTTCAATCAGCCCCAGCATTTT. Amino acids: CASSSGTGGFNQPQHF.

The chain uses TRBV5-1 and TRBJ2-7, with TRBD2 identical over 10 bases. V shed 4 bases and J 7 bases; nucleotides not matched to a gene: 5. CDR1 and CDR2 (germline): SGHRS, YFSETQ. CDR3 length: 13 amino acids. CDR3 protein: CASSLAGVGEQYF. In DNA form, the CDR3 reads TGCGCCAGCAGCCTAGCGGGAGTGGGTGAGCAGTACTTC.

The chain has TRBV6-4 and TRBJ2-2; 7 bases line up with TRBD1. Germline V lookup: CDR1 MRHNA, CDR2 SNTAGT. V lost 3 bases, J lost 5 bases, and 6 bases stayed unmatched. The CDR3 covers 15 residues. CDR3 sequence: CASSEEGARTGELFF. The CDR3 nucleotides read TGTGCCAGCAGTGAAGAGGGGGCGAGGACCGGGGAGCTGTTTTTT.

CDR3 bases: TGTGCCAGCATGTCCCCCTTCTCTGGAAACACCATATATTTT. Translation gives CASMSPFSGNTIYF. V usage is TRBV27 and J usage is TRBJ1-3, with D unclear. This CDR3 has 14 residues. Germline assignment: CDR1 MNHEY and CDR2 SMNVEV (reference sequence). V lost 7 bases to trimming and J lost 0 bases, with 10 bases between them.

In the case of this clone: In the same sample, other DNA sequences code for this CDR3. The rearrangement uses TRBV9 and TRBJ1-3; TRBD1 matches 9 bases. This CDR3 spans 16 amino acids. Losses at the gene ends were 0 bases for V and 4 bases for J; bases not matched to a gene: 5. Germline CDR1 and CDR2: SGDLS and YYNGEE. The CDR3 DNA reads TGTGCCAGCAGCGTAGACAGGGGGCAAACGGGAAACACCATATATTTT. Its protein is CASSVDRGQTGNTIYF.

The chain combines TRBV10-3 with TRBJ2-7, with 7 positions matching TRBD1. The CDR3 has 15 residues. The germline V gene encodes CDR1 ENHRY and CDR2 SYGVKD. Losses at the gene ends were 4 bases for V and 2 bases for J; bases not matched to a gene: 8. For the CDR3, the DNA is TGTGCCATCAGTGGCGGACAGGCGACAACCTACGAGCAGTACTTC. Translating gives CAISGGQATTYEQYF.